One and the same sample provided the 14 T cell receptor beta chains below, sequenced in a study of cytomegalovirus exposure and HLA in healthy donors (dated by TCRdb to about 2017). Preparation of the library involved the immunoSEQ multiplex PCR assay. In its TCRdb copy, this immuneACCESS table keeps in-frame sequences only and misses some clones. Where compared with another copy, unresolved V genes explain less than half of these, and the others have no known cause. For this sample there are about 140,000 clones; approximately 82% appear just once. Roughly 30% of the sample lies in the top ten. The sequenced sample consisted of PBMCs. The receptors were gathered from a man aged 25-45 years in good health and CMV-seropositive.

V gene TRBV5-4 combines with J gene TRBJ2-7; possibly TRBD2 for D (9 bases). The V end lost 5 bases, the J end lost 2 bases, and 20 bases lay between the germline ends. The CDR3 loop spans 16 amino acids. The germline V gene encodes CDR1 SGHNT and CDR2 YYREEE (reference sequence). The DNA for the CDR3 is TGTGCCAGCAGTCAGGGGGCGGGAGGGGGGACCTACGAGCAGTACTTC. This sequence encodes CASSQGAGGGTYEQYF.

This clone was detected a few times. This sequence joins TRBV4-1 and TRBJ1-2; D gene unclear. The length of the CDR3 is 16 residues. Germline V lookup: CDR1 MGHRA, CDR2 YSYEKL. V was shortened by 5 bases and J by 4 bases, with 20 bases between the two germline ends. In DNA form, the CDR3 reads TGCGCCAGCAGCACTGGAACGCCGGCCCGGGGCTATGGCTACACCTTC. Its protein is CASSTGTPARGYGYTF.

The chain employs TRBV25-1 and TRBJ2-3; TRBD1 matches at 7 bases. Trimming removed 7 bases from V and 2 bases from J; junction bases left unmatched: 9. CDR3 length: 15 residues. Germline CDR1 MGHDK, CDR2 SYGVNS. For the CDR3, the DNA is TGTGCCAGCACTACAGGGGATCGGGACACAGATACGCAGTATTTT. It is translated as CASTTGDRDTDTQYF.

This clone was detected only once. The rearrangement links TRBV7-2 to TRBJ2-5; 9 bases agree with TRBD2. This CDR3 spans 15 amino acids. Per germline, CDR1 SGHTA and CDR2 FQGNSA. V was pared by 5 bases and J by 5 bases, with 9 bases of the junction left unmatched. This chain's CDR3 is CASSNSGGDWETQYF. The CDR3 DNA sequence: TGTGCCAGCAGCAATAGCGGGGGTGACTGGGAGACCCAGTACTTC. Complete variable domain (other parts from reference TRBV7-2 and TRBJ2-5): GAGVSQSPSNKVTEKGKDVELRCDPISGHTALYWYRQSLGQGLEFLIYFQGNSAPDKSGLPSDRFSAERTGGSVSTLTIQRTQQEDSAVYLCASSNSGGDWETQYFGPGTRLLVL.

The rearrangement joins TRBV2 to TRBJ2-5; possibly TRBD2 for D (5 bases). Germline CDR1 SNHLY, CDR2 FYNNEI. V lost 4 bases to trimming and J lost 2 bases, with 11 bases between them. This CDR3 region has 14 residues. This CDR3 is CASSATGWQETQYF. CDR3 in DNA: TGTGCCAGCAGTGCGACGGGATGGCAAGAGACCCAGTACTTC.

This rearrangement joins TRBV7-2 to TRBJ1-4, with 9 nucleotides matching TRBD1. In germline, CDR1 is SGHTA, CDR2 FQGNSA. The CDR3 has 15 amino acids. J was trimmed by 4 bases and V by 4 bases; bases with no gene match: 4. The CDR3 loop is CASSSQGADNEKLFF. The DNA of the CDR3 is TGTGCCAGCAGCTCACAGGGGGCGGATAATGAAAAACTGTTTTTT.

The gene calls are TRBV15 and TRBJ2-3, with 7 bases identical to TRBD1. V was pared by 1 base and J by 4 bases, with 2 bases of the junction left unmatched. This CDR3 is built from 14 residues. Germline values: CDR1 LNHNV, CDR2 YYDKDF (reference sequence). Here the CDR3 reads CATSRGDSSDTQYF. DNA for the CDR3: TGTGCCACCAGCAGAGGGGACAGTTCAGATACGCAGTATTTT.

The gene calls are TRBV2 and TRBJ2-2; D might be TRBD2 (5 bases). Looked up from germline, CDR1 is SNHLY and CDR2 is FYNNEI. Trimming removed 4 bases from V and 0 bases from J, with 9 bases in between. The CDR3 loop spans 15 amino acids. The CDR3 region is CASSATGANTGELFF. The CDR3 DNA reads TGTGCCAGCAGTGCCACCGGGGCGAACACCGGGGAGCTGTTTTTT.

The chain links TRBV5-6 to TRBJ2-7, with D uncertain. CDR1 and CDR2 from the germline V gene are SGHDT and YYEEEE. The ends were cut back, 3 bases at V and 5 bases at J, with 18 bases in the middle. The CDR3 loop spans 15 amino acids. CDR3 bases: TGTGCCAGCAGCTCGCCCGGGTCGCACATCGACGAGCAGTACTTC. Translated: CASSSPGSHIDEQYF. Complete variable domain (other parts from reference TRBV5-6 and TRBJ2-7): DAGVTQSPTHLIKTRGQQVTLRCSPKSGHDTVSWYQQALGQGPQFIFQYYEEEERQRGNFPDRFSGHQFPNYSSELNVNALLLGDSALYLCASSSPGSHIDEQYFGPGTRLTVT.

The chain has TRBV15 and TRBJ1-1, with 9 bases fitting TRBD1. The V segment lost 5 bases and the J segment 8 bases; nucleotides outside the gene matches: 9. Germline assignment: CDR1 LNHNV and CDR2 YYDKDF (reference sequence). The CDR3 extends over 14 amino acids. The CDR3 here is CATSATGGTVEAFF. CDR3 bases: TGTGCCACCAGCGCGACAGGGGGGACCGTGGAAGCTTTCTTT. The entire variable domain, with the rest obtained from reference TRBV15 and TRBJ1-1, is as follows: DAMVIQNPRYQVTQFGKPVTLSCSQTLNHNVMYWYQQKSSQAPKLLFHYYDKDFNNEADTPDNFQSRRPNTSFCFLDIRSPGLGDTAMYLCATSATGGTVEAFFGQGTRLTVV.

The chain couples TRBV14 to TRBJ1-2, with D possibly TRBD1 on 6 matching bases. The CDR3 runs to 15 residues. CDR1 is SGHDN, CDR2 FVKESK, per germline. Trimming removed 4 bases from V and 5 bases from J, with 17 bases in between. The CDR3 protein is CASSRTGSASYGYTF. The CDR3 bases are TGTGCCAGCAGCCGAACAGGGTCCGCTTCTTATGGCTACACCTTC.

V usage is TRBV11-3 and J usage is TRBJ2-5; possible D gene TRBD1, 6 bases. The germline V gene has CDR1 SGHNT and CDR2 YENEEA. Trimming removed 1 base from V and 1 base from J, with 10 bases in between. The CDR3 is made up of 15 amino acids. DNA of the CDR3: TGTGCCAGCAGCTTAGCTCTGGGGGCCCAAGAGACCCAGTACTTC. Translation: CASSLALGAQETQYF.

This clone was observed a few times. This sequence joins TRBV6-1 and TRBJ1-5; unclear D gene. Trimming stripped 6 bases from V and 0 bases from J, with 12 bases between. CDR3 length: 15 residues. Germline values: CDR1 MNHNS, CDR2 SASEGT. CDR3 sequence reads: CASSPTQDSNQPQHF. The CDR3 nucleotides are TGTGCCAGCAGCCCAACCCAGGATAGCAATCAGCCCCAGCATTTT.

This chain uses TRBV6-1 with TRBJ1-5; D remains unclear. Germline V CDR1 and CDR2: MNHNS, SASEGT. Trimming stripped 5 bases from V and 2 bases from J, with 10 bases between. This CDR3 is 14 amino acids long. Written as DNA, the CDR3 is TGTGCCAGCAGTCTGGAGGGAGGCAATCAGCCCCAGCATTTT. Encoded protein: CASSLEGGNQPQHF.